One sample yielded the 22 T cell receptor beta chains listed below, sequenced in a study of beta chain features in type 1 diabetes. The entirety of the isolated RNA underwent reverse transcription, so expressed TCRB transcripts were sequenced. The data were produced by immunoSEQ multiplex PCR, yet TCRdb's version contains in-frame clones alone and is incomplete. The repertoire has 300,000 to 400,000 clones, 10% to 15% of them found once; the top ten carry less than 0.02%. Sample: naive CD4+ T cells from blood. These receptors were obtained from a man between 18 and 35 years old in good health.

The CDR3: CASSRLRREDNEQFF. CDR3 in DNA: TGTGCCAGTAGTCGACTCAGGAGGGAGGACAATGAGCAGTTCTTC. This chain connects TRBV19 to TRBJ2-1; D perhaps matches TRBD2 (6 bases). The CDR3 totals 15 residues. From germline, CDR1 is LNHDA and CDR2 SQIVND (reference sequence). Trimming removed 5 bases from V and 5 bases from J, with 16 bases in between.

The chain is built from TRBV7-2 and TRBJ2-2, with 10 bases aligning to TRBD1. The CDR3 has 15 amino acids. Trimming removed 8 bases from V and 4 bases from J; junction bases left unmatched: 7. Germline CDR1 reads SGHTA; CDR2 reads FQGNSA. Written as DNA, the CDR3 is TGTGCCAGCCGCCGACAGGGGGCTTCCACCGGGGAGCTGTTTTTT. This encodes CASRRQGASTGELFF. Supplemented by reference TRBV7-2 and TRBJ2-2, the full variable domain reads GAGVSQSPSNKVTEKGKDVELRCDPISGHTALYWYRQSLGQGLEFLIYFQGNSAPDKSGLPSDRFSAERTGGSVSTLTIQRTQQEDSAVYLCASRRQGASTGELFFGEGSRLTVL.

V is TRBV5-1 and J is TRBJ2-3; no firm D call. The CDR3 has 15 residues. CDR1 is SGHRS, CDR2 YFSETQ, per germline. V dropped 3 bases and J dropped 0 bases, with 11 bases sitting between them. The CDR3 reads CASSSSSTSTDTQYF. CDR3 DNA sequence: TGCGCCAGCAGCTCCTCATCGACTAGCACAGATACGCAGTATTTT.

This clone was picked up a small number of times. CDR3 protein: CASSEGAISNQPQHF. The CDR3 region has the DNA TGTGCCAGCAGTGAGGGGGCTATTTCCAATCAGCCCCAGCATTTT. The rearrangement links TRBV2 to TRBJ1-5; maybe TRBD1 (6 bases). V was cut by 3 bases and J by 3 bases, with 12 bases left in between. Germline CDR1 and CDR2: SNHLY and FYNNEI. CDR3 length equals 15 residues.

The chain joins TRBV4-3 to TRBJ1-6; 8 nucleotides align to TRBD1. This CDR3 region has 16 residues. V shed 0 bases and J 9 bases; nucleotides not matched to a gene: 7. Germline-derived CDR1 and CDR2 are LGHNA and YSLEER. CDR3 bases: TGCGCCAGCAGCCAAGAGTCAGACAGGGGAATTTCACCCCTCCACTTT. Residues: CASSQESDRGISPLHF.

The sample holds a few counts of this clone. The genes are TRBV7-9 and TRBJ2-5, with D maybe TRBD1 (6 bases). This CDR3 has 17 residues. V lost 5 bases to trimming and J lost 1 base, with 20 bases between them. Germline CDR1 reads SEHNR; CDR2 reads FQNEAQ (reference sequence). The CDR3 region has the DNA TGTGCCAGCAGCCAAAGACGCCCCTTGGACAGCCAAGAGACCCAGTACTTC. Residues: CASSQRRPLDSQETQYF.

This clone was counted a few times. The genes are TRBV28 and TRBJ2-4; the match to TRBD1 covers 7 bases. The V and J ends lost 6 bases and 1 base, in that order; junction bases with no gene match: 3. CDR3 length: 14 residues. Germline V CDR1 and CDR2: MDHEN, SYDVKM. In DNA form, the CDR3 reads TGTGCCAGCAGCCTGGGACAGGCCAAAAACATTCAGTACTTC. Amino acid sequence: CASSLGQAKNIQYF.

This rearrangement joins TRBV2 to TRBJ2-1; tentative D call: TRBD2 (6 bases). The CDR3 extends over 14 amino acids. The V end lost 2 bases, the J end lost 7 bases, and 12 bases lay between the germline ends. The V gene's germline CDR1 is SNHLY and CDR2 FYNNEI. The CDR3, as DNA: TGTGCCAGCAGTGAACGTAGCGGAAGGAATGAGCAGTTCTTC. It is translated as CASSERSGRNEQFF. Complete variable domain (other parts from reference TRBV2 and TRBJ2-1): EPEVTQTPSHQVTQMGQEVILRCVPISNHLYFYWYRQILGQKVEFLVSFYNNEISEKSEIFDDQFSVERPDGSNFTLKIRSTKLEDSAMYFCASSERSGRNEQFFGPGTRLTVL.

J is TRBJ1-1 and V is TRBV28; possible D gene TRBD1, 6 bases. The V gene's germline CDR1 is MDHEN and CDR2 SYDVKM. V lost 7 bases and J 1 base, leaving 16 bases between the germline ends. This CDR3 has 15 residues. The CDR3 is CASTSLGGENTEAFF. DNA of the CDR3: TGTGCCAGCACTTCATTAGGGGGGGAGAACACTGAAGCTTTCTTT.

There are a few counts of this clone. The gene calls are TRBV7-2 and TRBJ1-1; 10 bases match TRBD1. The CDR3 totals 15 residues. The trim removed 5 bases at V and 4 bases at J, leaving 7 bases unmatched. Germline lookup yields CDR1 SGHTA and CDR2 FQGNSA. The CDR3 sequence is CASSARQGAITEAFF. CDR3 sequence (DNA): TGTGCCAGCAGCGCTAGACAGGGGGCGATCACTGAAGCTTTCTTT.

CDR3 amino acids: CASDEGAYYEQYF. The CDR3 DNA reads TGTGCCAGCGACGAGGGGGCCTACTACGAGCAGTACTTC. This chain uses TRBV28 with TRBJ2-7, with 7 bases identical to TRBD1. Germline V gene data show CDR1 as MDHEN and CDR2 as SYDVKM. V lost 8 bases to trimming and J lost 3 bases; unmatched junction nucleotides: 7. The CDR3 covers 13 residues. Full variable domain (missing parts from reference TRBV28 and TRBJ2-7): DVKVTQSSRYLVKRTGEKVFLECVQDMDHENMFWYRQDPGLGLRLIYFSYDVKMKEKGDIPEGYSVSREKKERFSLILESASTNQTSMYLCASDEGAYYEQYFGPGTRLTVT.

This clone appeared a few times. V usage is TRBV9 and J usage is TRBJ2-1; 7 bases are a match to TRBD2. Looked up from germline, CDR1 is SGDLS and CDR2 is YYNGEE. The CDR3 consists of 14 residues. Germline trimming cut 0 bases from V and 7 bases from J; bases unmatched to any gene: 4. CDR3 loop: CASSVGLAANEQFF. Here the CDR3 DNA reads TGTGCCAGCAGCGTAGGCCTAGCGGCAAATGAGCAGTTCTTC.

V is TRBV18 and J is TRBJ2-4, with D perhaps matching TRBD1 (5 bases). Trimming pared 5 bases from V and 8 bases from J, leaving 10 bases between. The CDR3 loop spans 12 amino acids. Per the germline V gene, CDR1 is KGHSH and CDR2 is LQKENI. The CDR3 loop is CASSRQNDIQYF. In DNA form, the CDR3 reads TGTGCCAGCTCAAGACAGAATGACATTCAGTACTTC.

This clone was seen only a few times. The V gene is TRBV7-9, the J gene TRBJ2-5; 8 bases align to TRBD2. This CDR3 has 17 residues. Germline V gene sequence: CDR1 SEHNR, CDR2 FQNEAQ (reference sequence). The J segment lost 7 bases and the V segment lost 4 bases, leaving 17 bases of the junction unmatched. This CDR3 reads CASSSSPVSWLAGTQYF. The CDR3 nucleotides are TGTGCCAGCAGCTCATCCCCCGTGTCCTGGCTAGCGGGGACCCAGTACTTC.

The CDR3 DNA reads TGTGCCTGGAGTGTACGGTCCAAAATAGCCAAAAACATTCAGTACTTC. Protein product: CAWSVRSKIAKNIQYF. This rearrangement joins TRBV30 to TRBJ2-4; D is unresolved. Trimming pared 0 bases from V and 0 bases from J, leaving 12 bases between. CDR1 is GTSNPN and CDR2 is SVGIG in the germline V gene (reference sequence). The CDR3 length is 16 residues.

Here the CDR3 reads CASSFRPGQGQNNEQFF. CDR3 DNA: TGTGCCAGCAGCTTCCGACCGGGACAAGGGCAAAACAATGAGCAGTTCTTC. The chain links TRBV7-2 to TRBJ2-1; TRBD1 is a possible D gene (6 bases). Trimming removed 3 bases from V and 5 bases from J, with 20 bases in between. The CDR3 is 17 residues long. Germline loops: CDR1 SGHTA, CDR2 FQGNSA.

Only a few counts were recorded for this clone. The V and J genes are TRBV6-5 and TRBJ2-5; no definite D call. The V gene lost 0 bases and the J gene lost 3 bases, with 8 bases spanning the gap. The CDR3 loop spans 14 amino acids. From germline, CDR1 is MNHEY and CDR2 SVGAGI. CDR3 sequence: CASSYSYREETQYF. The CDR3 nucleotides are TGTGCCAGCAGTTACTCGTATAGAGAAGAGACCCAGTACTTC.

This clone was observed a few times. V usage is TRBV2 and J usage is TRBJ1-2; D possibly corresponds to TRBD1 (5 bases). Germline CDR1 SNHLY, CDR2 FYNNEI. This CDR3 is built from 14 residues. Trimming shortened V by 1 base and J by 4 bases, and 10 bases separated the two germline ends. The CDR3 bases are TGTGCCAGCAGTGAAGACAGGAACCTCTATGGCTACACCTTC. Residues: CASSEDRNLYGYTF.

The V and J genes are TRBV4-2 and TRBJ1-1; 7 bases align to TRBD1. Germline V gives CDR1 LGHNA, CDR2 YNFKEQ. The CDR3 totals 13 residues. V lost 4 bases and J lost 1; bases outside the gene matches: 0. The CDR3: CASSRDRNTEAFF. Written as DNA, the CDR3 is TGTGCCAGCAGCCGGGACAGGAACACTGAAGCTTTCTTT.

Only a few counts were recorded for this clone. The chain links TRBV7-3 to TRBJ1-6; D gene ambiguous. The V end lost 6 bases, the J end lost 9 bases, and 12 bases lay between the germline ends. This CDR3 region has 13 residues. Per germline, CDR1 SGHTA and CDR2 FQGTGA. The CDR3 here is CASRAQEGSPLHF. DNA of the CDR3: TGTGCCAGCAGAGCCCAGGAAGGTTCACCCCTCCACTTT.

This clone has a handful of counts. The gene calls are TRBV5-1 and TRBJ2-2; 12 bases are a match to TRBD2. The CDR3 has 17 residues. Germline V CDR1 and CDR2: SGHRS, YFSETQ. V trimming: 4 bases; J trimming: 3 bases; junction bases outside the gene matches: 7. For the CDR3, the DNA is TGCGCCAGCAGCCCCCTAGCGGGGGGGCTTGACACCGGGGAGCTGTTTTTT. Translating it yields CASSPLAGGLDTGELFF.

There are a few counts of this clone. The rearrangement uses TRBV6-5 and TRBJ1-5; D remains ambiguous. Germline V gene lookup returns CDR1 MNHEY and CDR2 SVGAGI. This CDR3 comprises 13 residues. Deletions cut 3 bases from V and 7 bases from J, with 10 bases between. The CDR3 sequence is CASSYSNGQPQHF. The CDR3 DNA sequence: TGTGCCAGCAGTTATTCGAACGGGCAGCCCCAGCATTTT.